The T cell receptor beta chain described here comes from a study of shared clonotypes between healthy human individuals. Study outcomes and limitations: A generally larger estimated richness was seen in naive subsets than in memory subsets.

This CDR3 contains 15 residues. Germline CDR1 reads SGDLS; CDR2 reads YYNGEE. V was pared by 0 bases and J by 4 bases, with 2 bases of the junction left unmatched. Each subset's genomic DNA was split evenly across several immunoSEQ plates. TCRdb's table, derived via immunoSEQ multiplex PCR, lists solely in-frame clones and lacks some. This sample has about 960,000 clones, with about 80% found just once. Naive CD4+ cells were CD45RA-selected; the remaining cells were memory. Comment on this clone: Its antigen remains unknown. Different DNA sequences within this sample yield the same CDR3.

The rearrangement uses TRBV9 and TRBJ2-5, with 11 bases lining up with TRBD2. The TCR comes from a man aged 18-30 years in good health. Sample: memory CD4+ T cells sorted from blood. Subset denoted: CD45RA-negative fraction. The CDR3 DNA is TGTGCCAGCAGCGTAGGGCTAGCGGGAGGAGAGACCCAGTACTTC. It codes for CASSVGLAGGETQYF.